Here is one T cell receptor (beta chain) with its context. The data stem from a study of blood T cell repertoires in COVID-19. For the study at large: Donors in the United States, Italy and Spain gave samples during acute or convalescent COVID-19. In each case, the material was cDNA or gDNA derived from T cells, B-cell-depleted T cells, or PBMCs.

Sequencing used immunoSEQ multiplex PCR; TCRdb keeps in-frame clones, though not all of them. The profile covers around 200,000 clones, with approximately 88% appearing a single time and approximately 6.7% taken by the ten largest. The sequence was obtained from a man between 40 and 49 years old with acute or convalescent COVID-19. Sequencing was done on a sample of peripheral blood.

CDR3 protein: CATGFRTGDGEQFF. CDR3 in DNA: TGTGCCACAGGATTTAGGACAGGGGATGGTGAGCAGTTCTTC. The rearrangement links TRBV6-5 to TRBJ2-1; 9 nucleotides align to TRBD1. This CDR3 is 14 amino acids long. Germline values: CDR1 MNHEY, CDR2 SVGAGI. V dropped 10 bases and J dropped 9; count of bases not matched to a gene: 13.